Shown below are 15 T cell receptor beta chains from a single sample sequenced in a study of T cells expressing NK-cell markers. TCRdb re-called the 5' RACE reads and catalogs CDR3 proteins one per entry, DNA excluded. This sample's table reports about 460,000 distinct CDR3 sequences. The sequenced material came from blood T cells: a sorted CD56 or NKG2C T cell subset, CD4+ or CD8+ T cells, or bulk PBMC T cells (not recorded which). All receptors come from a woman aged 50 to 60 in good health.

The rearrangement joins TRBV11-2 to TRBJ1-1. Germline V gives CDR1 SGHAT, CDR2 FQNNGV. The CDR3 has 13 residues. The CDR3 is CATRKQMNTEAFF.

The chain employs TRBV21-1 and TRBJ2-2; TCRdb selects TRBD1, and the lack of DNA leaves this call unchecked. TRBV21-1 is shown as a pseudogene. CDR3 length: 15 residues. The chain's CDR3 is CASVWHPKGVGELFF.

The V call is TRBV5-4, the J call TRBJ2-3; the TRBD1 assignment by TCRdb is unverifiable without DNA. Germline V gene sequence: CDR1 SGHNT, CDR2 YYREEE (reference sequence). CDR3 length: 15 amino acids. The CDR3 region is CASSPDRGRADTQYF.

The chain links TRBV7-8 to TRBJ2-5; the D gene TCRdb calls, TRBD1, cannot be checked with no DNA. Germline V lookup: CDR1 SGHVS, CDR2 FQNEAQ. This CDR3 has 14 residues. The CDR3 sequence: CASSLPPGLETQYF.

The chain combines TRBV20-1 with TRBJ1-1; TCRdb indicates TRBD1, and absent DNA this call remains unverified. The CDR3 consists of 11 residues. The germline V gene encodes CDR1 DFQATT and CDR2 SNEGSKA (reference sequence). The CDR3: CSARRTGEAFF.

V is TRBV28 and J is TRBJ2-7; TCRdb picks TRBD1, but there is no DNA to check that call. Germline values: CDR1 MDHEN, CDR2 SYDVKM. The CDR3 loop spans 12 amino acids. The CDR3 region is CASSFTGGPQYF.

V and J are TRBV24-1 and TRBJ2-5; TCRdb outputs TRBD2, but without DNA this stays unchecked. Per germline, CDR1 KGHDR and CDR2 SFDVKD. The CDR3 has 13 residues. CDR3 in amino acids: CATQRRFQETQYF.

V and J are TRBV5-1 and TRBJ2-5; the TCRdb call, TRBD2, lacks DNA for checking. The length of the CDR3 is 15 residues. From germline, CDR1 is SGHRS and CDR2 YFSETQ. The CDR3 is CASSLALGAAETQYF.

The chain recombines TRBV4-1 with TRBJ1-4; without DNA, the TCRdb call of TRBD1 cannot be checked. Germline CDR1 and CDR2: MGHRA and YSYEKL. CDR3 size: 18 residues. This CDR3 reads CASSQRGTGLTTNEKLFF.

J is TRBJ1-1 and V is TRBV5-1. The CDR3 is 15 amino acids. Germline-derived CDR1 and CDR2 are SGHRS and YFSETQ. CDR3: CASSVKRPRDTEAFF. The variable domain in full, completed from reference TRBV5-1 and TRBJ1-1, reads KAGVTQTPRYLIKTRGQQVTLSCSPISGHRSVSWYQQTPGQGLQFLFEYFSETQRNKGNFPGRFSGRQFSNSRSEMNVSTLELGDSALYLCASSVKRPRDTEAFFGQGTRLTVV.

This chain links TRBV29-1 with TRBJ1-4. The CDR3 totals 14 residues. Germline CDR1 reads SQVTM; CDR2 reads ANQGSEA. The CDR3 is CSAVNWGTNEKLFF.

This chain joins TRBV28 and TRBJ1-5; TCRdb outputs TRBD1, but without DNA this stays unchecked. The CDR3 contains 12 residues. Germline loops: CDR1 MDHEN, CDR2 SYDVKM. The CDR3 sequence is CAGGTGAQPQHF.

The CDR3 sequence is CATNRREGGYTF. This chain uses TRBV12-3 or TRBV12-4 with TRBJ1-2. CDR3 size: 12 residues.

The genes are TRBV19 and TRBJ2-4; as DNA is missing, the TRBD1 call by TCRdb cannot be tested. The CDR3 runs 15 residues. Germline CDR1 LNHDA, CDR2 SQIVND (reference sequence). The CDR3 spells CASSAPGTGMGIQYF.

The chain has TRBV29-1 and TRBJ2-1; there is no DNA to check the TCRdb D call of TRBD1. This CDR3 spans 17 amino acids. Germline CDR1 and CDR2: SQVTM and ANQGSEA. This CDR3 reads CSVGGTGGSFFNNEQFF.